What follows are 5 T cell receptor beta chains derived from one specimen sequenced in a study of cytomegalovirus exposure and HLA in healthy donors. Primers for the PCR totalled 60 Vbeta and 13 Jbeta. Sequencing was performed with immunoSEQ multiplex PCR; in TCRdb, only in-frame clones are kept and a portion is missing. The table has around 200,000 clones, 75% to 85% seen once. Sequencing used PBMCs. These receptors were collected from a woman aged 40 to 50 in good health and CMV-seronegative.

This sequence joins TRBV7-2 and TRBJ2-7, with D tentatively TRBD1 (6 bases). Trimming removed 2 bases from V and 5 bases from J, with 25 bases in between. The CDR3 is 18 amino acids. Germline assignment: CDR1 SGHTA and CDR2 FQGNSA. CDR3 region: CASSLRSVRAGAVHEQYF. The CDR3 coding sequence is TGTGCCAGCAGCTTACGTTCGGTACGGGCAGGGGCGGTCCACGAGCAGTACTTC.

J is TRBJ2-5 and V is TRBV5-1; 11 nucleotides agree with TRBD2. In germline, CDR1 is SGHRS, CDR2 YFSETQ. This CDR3 has 15 amino acids. Unmatched junction bases numbered 7, after V lost 4 bases and J lost 5 bases. CDR3 loop: CASSPGLAVRETQYF. The CDR3 nucleotides are TGCGCCAGCAGCCCGGGACTAGCGGTGCGGGAGACCCAGTACTTC.

The rearrangement joins TRBV6-1 to TRBJ1-4; D is unclear. In germline, CDR1 is MNHNS, CDR2 SASEGT. CDR3 length equals 14 residues. V was clipped by 7 bases and J by 8 bases, with 17 bases between them. In nucleotides, the CDR3 is TGTGCCAGCAAGATCGGGATTGAAGGGGAAAAACTGTTTTTT. Translation: CASKIGIEGEKLFF.

The chain uses TRBV27 and TRBJ2-5; 12 nucleotides agree with TRBD1. From germline, CDR1 is MNHEY and CDR2 SMNVEV (reference sequence). The length of the CDR3 is 17 residues. With V trimmed by 2 bases and J by 5 bases, 9 bases remained unmatched. The CDR3 bases are TGTGCCAGCAGTTTACCTTCCGGGACAGGGGGCTTTGAGACCCAGTACTTC. The encoded protein is CASSLPSGTGGFETQYF.

The chain combines TRBV5-1 with TRBJ2-1; TRBD2 aligns across 9 bases. The CDR3 is made up of 18 amino acids. V gave up 0 bases and J gave up 5 bases; unmatched junction bases: 12. CDR1 and CDR2 (germline): SGHRS, YFSETQ. The CDR3 region is CASSLGSISGRFDNEQFF. The DNA of the CDR3 is TGCGCCAGCAGCTTGGGGTCCATTAGCGGGAGATTTGACAATGAGCAGTTCTTC.